The 15 T cell receptor beta chains below were found in one sample sequenced in a study of human T cells and chemical hapten exposure. Unique molecular identifiers were linked by the library to individual cDNA molecules. From the reads, TCRdb called clonotypes with MiXCR, one entry per CDR3 protein. The repertoire holds 150 to 200 distinct CDR3 sequences, with almost 70% as singletons. Described treatment: therapeutic diphenylcyclopropenone sensitization with weekly scalp DPC. Specimen: whole blood, collected before DPC sensitization or 2, 6, or about 24 weeks after (not recorded which). The origin of the receptors is an adult with alopecia areata. Some clones in this sample may be carry-over from other donors' samples. This table probably holds off-target reads from a library built for another chain.

There are a few counts of this clonotype. The chain combines TRBV12-3 or TRBV12-4 with TRBJ1-2; D ambiguous. The CDR3 contains 14 residues. V was clipped by 0 bases and J by 4 bases, with 9 bases between them. CDR3 amino acids: CASSLADSSYGYTF. DNA for the CDR3: TGTGCCAGCAGTTTAGCGGACTCCTCCTATGGCTACACCTTC.

The rearrangement joins TRBV7-2 to TRBJ2-1, with a tentative D call TRBD2 (6 bases). Germline CDR1 and CDR2: SGHTA and FQGNSA. The CDR3 loop spans 13 amino acids. V was cut by 5 bases and J by 6 bases, with 11 bases left in between. In nucleotides, the CDR3 is TGTGCCAGCAGCCCTGGGACTGGCAATGAGCAGTTCTTC. This encodes CASSPGTGNEQFF.

This chain links TRBV6-5 with TRBJ1-1; no firm D call. CDR3 size: 13 residues. The germline V and J ends were trimmed by 6 bases and 0 bases, with 8 bases remaining between them. Germline loops: CDR1 MNHEY, CDR2 SVGAGI. CDR3 sequence: CASRGWVNTEAFF. The CDR3 nucleotides are TGTGCCAGCAGGGGGTGGGTGAACACTGAAGCTTTCTTT.

The V gene is TRBV7-2, the J gene TRBJ1-3, with D uncertain. The V gene lost 3 bases and the J gene lost 1 base, with 4 bases spanning the gap. CDR3 length: 13 residues. Germline assignment: CDR1 SGHTA and CDR2 FQGNSA. The CDR3 protein is CASSFGSGNTIYF. For the CDR3, the DNA is TGTGCCAGCAGCTTTGGATCTGGAAACACCATATATTTT.

The V call is TRBV11-2, the J call TRBJ1-1; 8 bases line up with TRBD1. CDR1 is SGHAT and CDR2 is FQNNGV in the germline V gene. The CDR3 totals 15 residues. With 5 bases clipped from V and 3 bases from J, the junction kept 8 bases outside the gene matches. Written as DNA, the CDR3 is TGTGCCAGCAGCCCTAAACCGGACAGGGACACTGAAGCTTTCTTT. Protein product: CASSPKPDRDTEAFF.

This clonotype was seen a single time. The CDR3 here is CASGSCEAFF. As DNA, the CDR3 is TGTGCCAGCGGGAGTTGCGAAGCTTTCTTT. This chain connects TRBV6-9 to TRBJ1-1; D remains unclear. The CDR3 sequence is 10 residues long. Germline V lookup: CDR1 MNHGY, CDR2 SVAAGI. V was clipped by 8 bases and J by 8 bases, with 9 bases between them.

V is TRBV29-1 and J is TRBJ2-5; perhaps TRBD1 as D (6 bases). Germline V lookup: CDR1 SQVTM, CDR2 ANQGSEA. V was trimmed by 2 bases and J by 0 bases, leaving 16 bases between them. The CDR3 contains 16 residues. The CDR3 nucleotides read TGCAGCGTTGAATACTCAGGGACAACCTACCAAGAGACCCAGTACTTC. Translating gives CSVEYSGTTYQETQYF.

J is TRBJ1-1 and V is TRBV12-3 or TRBV12-4; D gene unclear. Trimming left V 3 bases short and J 4 bases short, with 12 bases between. The CDR3 runs 14 residues. The DNA of the CDR3 is TGTGCCAGCAGTTTCGGGTTCTCAAGCACTGAAGCTTTCTTT. Translated: CASSFGFSSTEAFF.

In this sample, this clonotype turned up once. The chain has TRBV5-6 and TRBJ1-3; tentatively, D is TRBD1 (5 bases). The V end was cut by 1 base, the J end by 1 base, with 6 bases between. The CDR3 is 14 residues long. Germline V lookup: CDR1 SGHDT, CDR2 YYEEEE. CDR3 nucleotides: TGTGCCAGCAGCTTGCCAGGGTCTGGAAACACCATATATTTT. Translation: CASSLPGSGNTIYF.

The V gene is TRBV6-1, the J gene TRBJ2-5, with unresolved D. This CDR3 contains 13 residues. V lost 4 bases, J lost 4 bases, and 10 bases lay in between. Germline CDR1 MNHNS, CDR2 SASEGT. CDR3 amino acids: CASSALWRETQYF. The CDR3 nucleotides are TGTGCCAGCAGTGCCCTCTGGAGAGAGACCCAGTACTTC.

The chain joins TRBV19 to TRBJ1-5; possibly TRBD1 for D (5 bases). V was cut by 9 bases and J by 1 base, with 16 bases left in between. The V gene's germline CDR1 is LNHDA and CDR2 SQIVND (reference sequence). CDR3 length equals 15 residues. CDR3 amino acids: CASGTDLVSNQPQHF. CDR3 DNA: TGTGCCAGCGGGACGGACCTTGTGAGCAATCAGCCCCAGCATTTT.

The chain is built from TRBV12-3 or TRBV12-4 and TRBJ1-5; TRBD1 matches 9 bases. V gave up 5 bases and J gave up 6 bases; unmatched junction bases: 8. The CDR3 extends over 15 amino acids. The CDR3 loop reads CASSRRQGVGQPQHF. Written as DNA, the CDR3 is TGTGCCAGCAGTCGCCGACAGGGGGTGGGTCAGCCCCAGCATTTT.

This clonotype has a handful of counts. V and J are TRBV3-1 and TRBJ1-1; 7 bases line up with TRBD1. There are 15 residues in the CDR3. Germline V lookup: CDR1 LGHDT, CDR2 YNNKEL (reference sequence). V gave up 0 bases and J gave up 5 bases; unmatched junction bases: 6. CDR3 sequence reads: CASSQESRGTTEAFF. The CDR3, as DNA: TGTGCCAGCAGCCAAGAGAGCAGGGGGACAACTGAAGCTTTCTTT. The complete variable domain, with remaining parts taken from reference TRBV3-1 and TRBJ1-1, reads DTAVSQTPKYLVTQMGNDKSIKCEQNLGHDTMYWYKQDSKKFLKIMFSYNNKELIINETVPNRFSPKSPDKAHLNLHINSLELGDSAVYFCASSQESRGTTEAFFGQGTRLTVV.

This chain links TRBV6-5 with TRBJ1-2; TRBD1 matches 8 bases. In germline, CDR1 is MNHEY, CDR2 SVGAGI. The CDR3 is 14 amino acids. V dropped 2 bases and J dropped 8; count of bases not matched to a gene: 7. CDR3 DNA sequence: TGTGCCAGCAGTTACGGACAGGGAAAATACGGCTACACCTTC. Translation: CASSYGQGKYGYTF.

This clonotype turned up a few times. The V gene is TRBV27, the J gene TRBJ1-3; perhaps TRBD1 as D (6 bases). The ends were cut back, 2 bases at V and 0 bases at J, with 20 bases in the middle. Looked up from germline, CDR1 is MNHEY and CDR2 is SMNVEV (reference sequence). This CDR3 has 19 amino acids. The CDR3 loop reads CASSLGNRARTYSGNTIYF. The CDR3 DNA is TGTGCCAGCAGTTTAGGGAACAGGGCCCGAACCTACTCTGGAAACACCATATATTTT.